Listed here is a single TCR beta chain. The TCR beta CDR3 regions underwent amplification using RNA transcripts as the source. The HTBI primer set was used in a first-round RT-PCR of the TCR CDR3. TCRdb re-called the multiplex PCR reads with MiXCR, one entry per CDR3 protein. Of around 270,000 distinct CDR3 sequences in the sample, roughly a fifth were seen once. The sample comes from a study of T cells in Graves' hyperthyroidism and ophthalmopathy. Trimming cost V 7 bases and J 4 bases; bases outside gene matches: 3. CDR1 is WSHSY, CDR2 SAAADI, per germline. The CDR3 has 13 amino acids. The chain joins TRBV10-2 to TRBJ1-5, with 8 bases fitting TRBD1. This receptor was taken from a man aged 50-60 years with Graves' ophthalmopathy. Material for sequencing was blood. CDR3 sequence (DNA): TGCGCCAGCATGGACAGGGCTAATCAGCCCCAGCATTTT. Its translation: CASMDRANQPQHF.